Given below is one T cell receptor beta chain in context. CDR3 length: 14 amino acids. With V trimmed by 3 bases and J by 10 bases, 9 bases remained unmatched. CDR1 and CDR2 from the germline V gene are SNHLY and FYNNEI. This specimen comes from a study of blood T cell repertoires in COVID-19. In the study overall: COVID-19 samples, acute and convalescent, were from the United States, Italy and Spain. The analysed material was cDNA or gDNA that came from T cells, B-cell-depleted T cells, or PBMCs.

Under the authors' procedure: Using reference gene primer amplification, nucleated cell counts were estimated. TCRdb's copy holds only in-frame clones and misses some; the assay was immunoSEQ multiplex PCR. V and J calls and clone size follow that table, whereas D and trimming were derived from the DNA. The table has 300,000 or so clones, roughly 82% seen once. Sequenced: peripheral blood. The TCR sequence derives from a woman between 50 and 59 years old with acute or convalescent COVID-19. This chain uses TRBV2 with TRBJ2-7, with TRBD2 matching 10 bases. CDR3 region: CASSDPRGLALQYF. CDR3 DNA: TGTGCCAGCAGTGATCCCCGGGGACTAGCGCTACAGTACTTC.